This entry concerns a single T cell receptor (beta chain). Germline V gives CDR1 SGHNT, CDR2 YENEEA. With V trimmed by 5 bases and J by 0 bases, 6 bases remained unmatched. The CDR3 loop spans 15 amino acids. This entry is derived from a study of cytomegalovirus exposure and HLA in healthy donors. Overall study context: Within an early data release were about 85 million unique TCRs drawn from HLA-typed donors.

The PCR had 60 Vbeta and 13 Jbeta primers. As originally analysed: Roughly 80 million unique TCR beta chains, 9 million to 14 million shared, were counted in a later analysis. Sequencing was performed with immunoSEQ multiplex PCR; in TCRdb, only in-frame clones are kept and a portion is missing. That table gives V, J and clone size, and the DNA gave D and trimming. The sample gives some 190,000 clones, 70% to 90% of which show up once; approximately 0.31% is in the top ten. This receptor was identified in a woman younger than 45 in good health and CMV-seronegative. The gene calls are TRBV11-3 and TRBJ2-7, with 8 bases aligning to TRBD1. The sample comprised PBMCs. The chain's CDR3 is CASSRGTGDSYEQYF. In DNA form, the CDR3 reads TGTGCCAGCAGCCGCGGGACAGGAGACTCCTACGAGCAGTACTTC.